Only a few counts were recorded for the clone carrying this T cell receptor beta chain. The antigen is unknown. These data are taken from a study of beta chain features in type 1 diabetes. Whole-study results and caveats: In cDNA sequencing, cells with high TCR expression could be over-represented. The study found fewer insertions and more deletions at VDJ junctions in type 1 diabetes patients.

This CDR3 contains 15 residues. V gave up 0 bases and J gave up 1 base, with 7 bases separating them. Germline assignment: CDR1 LGHNA and CDR2 YSLEER. Isolated RNA was reverse transcribed in full, so expressed TCRB transcripts were sequenced. Profiled with immunoSEQ multiplex PCR; TCRdb holds only in-frame clones, not every one. The table lists about 410,000 clones, roughly 14% of them singletons. The TCR sequence derives from a young man in good health. V is TRBV4-3 and J is TRBJ1-5; D is unresolved. Sequencing was carried out using naive CD4+ T cells from blood. CDR3: CASSQEHVSNQPQHF. In DNA, the CDR3 is TGCGCCAGCAGCCAAGAACACGTCAGCAATCAGCCCCAGCATTTT.